The present entry profiles one TCR beta chain with its context. These data belong to a study of blood T cell repertoires in COVID-19. Turning to the study itself: From the United States, Italy and Spain came samples of acute and convalescent COVID-19. Sources were T cells, B-cell-depleted T cells, or PBMCs; the material itself was cDNA or gDNA.

As processed by the authors: Nucleated cell number was recorded as an estimate derived from reference gene primer amplification. Assay: immunoSEQ multiplex PCR; the TCRdb copy retains only in-frame clones and omits some. V and J calls plus clone size are reproduced from that table; the DNA served to infer D and trimming. The sample lists around 260,000 clones; more than 75% were seen once. The germline V and J ends were trimmed by 5 bases and 3 bases, with 15 bases remaining between them. The CDR3 runs to 14 residues. The V gene's germline CDR1 is SGDLS and CDR2 YYNGEE. The sequenced material came from peripheral blood. The TCR comes from a middle-aged woman who had recovered from COVID-19. The chain has TRBV9 and TRBJ2-7, with D possibly being TRBD1 (6 bases). CDR3 sequence (DNA): TGTGCCAGCAGTCTAGGGGGACCGGACTACGAGCAGTACTTC. Translated: CASSLGGPDYEQYF.